There are many counts of the clone carrying this TCR beta chain. Antigen unknown. Using unique molecular identifiers, the investigators prepared the TCRbeta library. From the PCR reads, TCRdb called clonotypes with MiXCR, one entry per CDR3 protein. The data hold approximately 190,000 distinct CDR3 sequences, with 6.3% observed a single time. These data originate in a study of T-cell reconstitution after alpha-beta-depleted transplantation in children. Study-wide findings and caveats: Expanded graft clones, several hundred of them, were reportedly the source of alpha-beta T cells about two months after transplant. Among T cells one year after transplant, newly produced cells accounted for most counts and diversity.

The CDR3 length is 11 residues. Between the trimmed V and J ends, which lost 4 bases and 5 bases, there was a span of 4 bases. The V gene's germline CDR1 is SGDLS and CDR2 YYNGEE. This material consisted of PBMCs, taken before TCRalphabeta/CD19-depleted stem cell transplant. This clonotype was obtained from a girl under two years old with combined immunodeficiency, due to receive a stem cell transplant. The chain joins TRBV9 to TRBJ2-1, with D uncertain. In nucleotides, the CDR3 is TGTGCCAGCAGCATCAACAATGAGCAGTTCTTC. Protein sequence: CASSINNEQFF.